The 22 T cell receptor beta chains below come from one sample, sequenced in a study of OX40 agonist ivuxolimab in advanced cancers. Generated by immunoSEQ multiplex PCR, the TCRdb table keeps only in-frame clones and is missing some. Of 63,000 or so clones in the sample, roughly 84% were seen once. Specimen: CD4+ or CD8+ T cells sorted from blood, collected in a trial of the OX40 agonist ivuxolimab. The origin of the receptors is an adult with an advanced solid tumor such as melanoma, head and neck, liver or kidney cancer.

The V call is TRBV5-6, the J call TRBJ1-1, with 10 bases identical to TRBD1. The germline V gene has CDR1 SGHDT and CDR2 YYEEEE. J gave up 5 bases and V 0 bases, and 13 bases lay outside the gene matches. The CDR3 runs 18 residues. CDR3: CASSLVGTGASGVTEAFF. The CDR3 nucleotides read TGTGCCAGCAGCTTGGTTGGGACAGGGGCTTCAGGGGTGACTGAAGCTTTCTTT.

This chain links TRBV20-1 with TRBJ2-1; D might be TRBD1 or TRBD2, each matching 6 bases. Trimming took off 5 bases at V and 6 bases at J, with 8 bases between the two ends. Germline lookup yields CDR1 DFQATT and CDR2 SNEGSKA (reference sequence). CDR3 length: 11 amino acids. CDR3 nucleotide sequence: TGCAGTGCTGGAGGGGGCAATGAGCAGTTCTTC. Translated: CSAGGGNEQFF.

This chain joins TRBV7-3 and TRBJ2-3, with a tentative D call TRBD2 (6 bases). This CDR3 spans 15 amino acids. Germline values: CDR1 SGHTA, CDR2 FQGTGA. Trimming took 8 bases from V and 1 from J, leaving 16 bases between them. The CDR3 loop is CASSSWGEGTDTQYF. CDR3 DNA: TGTGCCAGCTCGTCTTGGGGGGAAGGCACAGATACGCAGTATTTT.

The chain employs TRBV7-3 and TRBJ1-1; tentatively, D is TRBD1 (6 bases). V was clipped by 5 bases and J by 1 base, with 11 bases between them. Germline V gene lookup returns CDR1 SGHTA and CDR2 FQGTGA. The CDR3 runs 14 residues. The CDR3 DNA follows: TGTGCCAGCAGCGTCTCGGGACAGAACACTGAAGCTTTCTTT. It yields the protein CASSVSGQNTEAFF.

This chain joins TRBV18 and TRBJ1-5; D perhaps matches TRBD1 (6 bases). The V end lost 2 bases, the J end lost 2 bases, and 13 bases lay between the germline ends. The germline V gene has CDR1 KGHSH and CDR2 LQKENI. This CDR3 has 16 residues. This CDR3 is CASSPGRAGGNQPQHF. As DNA, the CDR3 is TGTGCCAGCTCACCAGGCAGGGCAGGGGGCAATCAGCCCCAGCATTTT.

V gene TRBV9 combines with J gene TRBJ2-5; no firm D call. With 4 bases removed from V and 1 base from J, the gap between germline ends came to 5 bases. This CDR3 contains 12 residues. CDR1 SGDLS and CDR2 YYNGEE come from the germline V gene. The CDR3 region has the DNA TGTGCCAGCAGCACCGGCCAAGAGACCCAGTACTTC. Its translation is CASSTGQETQYF.

The chain recombines TRBV18 with TRBJ1-1, with TRBD1 matching over 8 bases. The V segment lost 2 bases and the J segment 0 bases; nucleotides outside the gene matches: 5. The germline gives CDR1 KGHSH, CDR2 LQKENI. There are 16 residues in the CDR3. DNA for the CDR3: TGTGCCAGCTCACCAGGACAGGGCAAGATGAACACTGAAGCTTTCTTT. Its translation is CASSPGQGKMNTEAFF.

This chain uses TRBV5-4 with TRBJ1-2; 7 bases line up with TRBD1. Germline assignment: CDR1 SGHNT and CDR2 YYREEE (reference sequence). The CDR3 extends over 13 amino acids. The V segment lost 4 bases and the J segment 8 bases; nucleotides outside the gene matches: 8. The CDR3 DNA reads TGTGCCAGCAGCCAGACAGGGAGCATCGGCTACACCTTC. This codes for CASSQTGSIGYTF. Using reference TRBV5-4 and TRBJ1-2 for the parts outside the CDR3, the full variable domain is ETGVTQSPTHLIKTRGQQVTLRCSSQSGHNTVSWYQQALGQGPQFIFQYYREEENGRGNFPPRFSGLQFPNYSSELNVNALELDDSALYLCASSQTGSIGYTFGSGTRLTVV.

The table lists this clone with a few counts. The chain uses TRBV5-4 and TRBJ1-3; 9 bases fit TRBD1. Germline-derived CDR1 and CDR2 are SGHNT and YYREEE (reference sequence). The CDR3 has 15 residues. V was clipped by 1 base and J by 4 bases; unmatched bases: 3. For the CDR3, the DNA is TGTGCCAGCAGCTTGATTGGGACAGGGGGAAACACCATATATTTT. This codes for CASSLIGTGGNTIYF.

V gene TRBV5-4 combines with J gene TRBJ1-6; D is unresolved. Trimming removed 4 bases at V and 0 bases at J, with 23 bases between. CDR3 size: 20 residues. The germline gives CDR1 SGHNT, CDR2 YYREEE (reference sequence). The CDR3 nucleotides are TGTGCCAGCAGCCCACTTAATAGTGTAGGCGGGAGCTCCTATAATTCACCCCTCCACTTT. Protein: CASSPLNSVGGSSYNSPLHF.

The chain carries TRBV29-1 and TRBJ2-1; no clear D. With 5 bases removed from V and 0 bases from J, the gap between germline ends came to 11 bases. The CDR3 runs 14 residues. Germline V gene sequence: CDR1 SQVTM, CDR2 ANQGSEA. The CDR3 is CSVQNIGSYNEQFF. CDR3 in DNA: TGCAGCGTTCAAAACATCGGCTCCTACAATGAGCAGTTCTTC.

In DNA, the CDR3 is TGTGCCAGCAGTTTACAGGGGAAGGGGACAGATACGCAGTATTTT. Residues: CASSLQGKGTDTQYF. The genes are TRBV27 and TRBJ2-3, with TRBD1 as a possible D gene (6 bases). The germline V gene encodes CDR1 MNHEY and CDR2 SMNVEV (reference sequence). There are 15 residues in the CDR3. Trimming removed 2 bases at V and 3 bases at J, with 12 bases between.

The rearrangement uses TRBV29-1 and TRBJ1-1, with 7 bases fitting TRBD1. Germline-derived CDR1 and CDR2 are SQVTM and ANQGSEA. CDR3 length equals 15 residues. V dropped 8 bases and J dropped 0; count of bases not matched to a gene: 12. In nucleotides, the CDR3 is TGCAGCTCCATAGGGGACAGAGCCTTGAACACTGAAGCTTTCTTT. It specifies CSSIGDRALNTEAFF.

This CDR3 is CASSSQTGGNTIYF. The CDR3 DNA follows: TGTGCCAGCAGCTCTCAGACCGGTGGAAACACCATATATTTT. The chain is built from TRBV7-2 and TRBJ1-3; D ambiguous. CDR3 size: 14 residues. Germline V gives CDR1 SGHTA, CDR2 FQGNSA. Between the trimmed V and J ends, which lost 4 bases and 3 bases, there was a span of 10 bases.

The V call is TRBV27, the J call TRBJ1-6; D is perhaps TRBD1 (5 bases). V shed 3 bases and J shed 8 bases, with 11 bases lying between them. Germline loops: CDR1 MNHEY, CDR2 SMNVEV (reference sequence). CDR3 size: 14 residues. CDR3 DNA sequence: TGTGCCAGCAGTTTGCTGGGGCGGGATTCACCCCTCCACTTT. This codes for CASSLLGRDSPLHF.

This clone occurred once. V is TRBV5-4 and J is TRBJ2-1; 10 bases agree with TRBD2. J gave up 7 bases and V 4 bases, and 11 bases lay outside the gene matches. CDR3 length: 16 residues. The V gene's germline CDR1 is SGHNT and CDR2 YYREEE (reference sequence). CDR3 in DNA: TGTGCCAGCAGCCCCCCCCGGGCTAGCGGGAGTAATGAGCAGTTCTTC. Protein product: CASSPPRASGSNEQFF.

The chain uses TRBV4-1 and TRBJ1-2; no clear D. Germline CDR1 MGHRA, CDR2 YSYEKL. CDR3 length equals 15 residues. V was clipped by 0 bases and J by 2 bases, with 10 bases between them. CDR3 region: CASSQDQPGNYGYTF. In DNA form, the CDR3 reads TGCGCCAGCAGCCAAGATCAGCCGGGAAACTATGGCTACACCTTC.

The chain joins TRBV9 to TRBJ2-2, with 10 bases aligning to TRBD2. The V gene end was trimmed by 0 bases and the J gene end by 0 bases; junction bases not matched to a gene: 2. In germline, CDR1 is SGDLS, CDR2 YYNGEE. There are 17 residues in the CDR3. This CDR3 is CASSVGLAGSNTGELFF. The CDR3 DNA sequence: TGTGCCAGCAGCGTAGGACTAGCGGGTTCGAACACCGGGGAGCTGTTTTTT.

This chain connects TRBV6-1 to TRBJ2-3, with D perhaps matching TRBD1 (6 bases). Germline lookup yields CDR1 MNHNS and CDR2 SASEGT. CDR3 length: 13 amino acids. The V gene lost 7 bases and the J gene lost 6 bases, with 14 bases spanning the gap. The DNA for the CDR3 is TGTGCCAGCACCCAAGATAGGGGGGATACGCAGTATTTT. Translated, it gives CASTQDRGDTQYF.

This chain joins TRBV18 and TRBJ2-2; TRBD1 aligns across 8 bases. The germline V gene encodes CDR1 KGHSH and CDR2 LQKENI. J lost 6 bases, V lost 5 bases, and 8 bases had no gene match. The CDR3 runs 15 residues. The CDR3 DNA is TGTGCCAGCTCAAGGACAGGGATGGTCGCCGGGGAGCTGTTTTTT. This encodes CASSRTGMVAGELFF.

The CDR3 is CASSSTLRAGNDANEQFF. CDR3 sequence (DNA): TGTGCCAGCAGCTCAACCCTAAGGGCAGGGAACGATGCGAATGAGCAGTTCTTC. V gene TRBV13 combines with J gene TRBJ2-1, with D possibly being TRBD1 (5 bases). Deletions cut 4 bases from V and 7 bases from J, with 26 bases between. The CDR3 spans 18 residues. Germline V gene sequence: CDR1 PRHDT, CDR2 FYEKMQ (reference sequence).

CDR3 in amino acids: CASGSGQGARGPYEQYF. The CDR3 DNA reads as TGCGCCAGCGGTTCGGGGCAGGGGGCGCGGGGTCCCTACGAGCAGTACTTC. The rearrangement links TRBV5-1 to TRBJ2-7; TRBD1 matches at 8 bases. The CDR3 has 17 residues. V lost 7 bases to trimming and J lost 2 bases; unmatched junction nucleotides: 17. The germline V gene has CDR1 SGHRS and CDR2 YFSETQ.